This T cell receptor (beta chain) was profiled in a study of T cells in Graves' hyperthyroidism and ophthalmopathy. CDR3 length: 15 amino acids. V gave up 4 bases and J gave up 2 bases, with 15 bases separating them. Germline V CDR1 and CDR2: SGHRS, YFSETQ. This clonotype was counted a few times. Researchers took RNA transcripts and amplified the TCR beta CDR3 regions from them. HTBI primers were employed in a first-round RT-PCR of the TCR CDR3. TCRdb independently ran MiXCR on the multiplex PCR reads; one entry per CDR3 protein. The profile shows about 660,000 distinct CDR3 sequences, just under 45% of them singletons.

The chain links TRBV5-1 to TRBJ2-5, with a possible D match to TRBD2 (6 bases). The TCR was taken from an adult man with Graves' disease, either hyperthyroidism or ophthalmopathy (not recorded which). Input material: peripheral blood or thyroid tissue (not recorded which). In DNA, the CDR3 is TGCGCCAGCAGCCGCAACCCCGGGAGACAAGAGACCCAGTACTTC. Protein sequence: CASSRNPGRQETQYF. Using reference TRBV5-1 and TRBJ2-5 for the parts outside the CDR3, the full variable domain is KAGVTQTPRYLIKTRGQQVTLSCSPISGHRSVSWYQQTPGQGLQFLFEYFSETQRNKGNFPGRFSGRQFSNSRSEMNVSTLELGDSALYLCASSRNPGRQETQYFGPGTRLLVL.